Following are 16 T cell receptor beta chains from one sample sequenced in a study of STAT5B mutations in CD4+ large granular lymphocyte leukemia. Sequencing used immunoSEQ multiplex PCR; TCRdb keeps in-frame clones, though not all of them. The top ten hold approximately 9.5% of the sample, which has 23,000 or so clones, 74% seen once. The sequencing sample was made of CD4+ T cells from blood buffy coats. The receptors stem from a human donor in good health.

CDR3 amino acids: CASSLSGSKETQYF. The CDR3 nucleotides are TGTGCCAGCAGCTTGAGCGGGAGTAAAGAGACCCAGTACTTC. This chain links TRBV5-6 with TRBJ2-5; TRBD2 aligns across 8 bases. The V gene end was trimmed by 1 base and the J gene end by 3 bases; junction bases not matched to a gene: 2. Per the germline V gene, CDR1 is SGHDT and CDR2 is YYEEEE. The CDR3 consists of 14 residues.

Only a few counts were recorded for this clone. This sequence joins TRBV5-1 and TRBJ1-5; D is uncertain. The V gene lost 2 bases and the J gene lost 6 bases, with 12 bases spanning the gap. The CDR3 spans 14 residues. CDR1 SGHRS and CDR2 YFSETQ come from the germline V gene. The CDR3 nucleotides are TGCGCCAGCAGCTTTTTGCAGGACGGTCAGCCCCAGCATTTT. Translating gives CASSFLQDGQPQHF.

This clone has more than one count but fewer than ten. The V and J genes are TRBV4-1 and TRBJ2-3; 12 nucleotides agree with TRBD2. This CDR3 comprises 16 residues. Germline V gene sequence: CDR1 MGHRA, CDR2 YSYEKL. V was pared by 1 base and J by 3 bases, with 2 bases of the junction left unmatched. The CDR3 loop reads CASSQGLAGGTDTQYF. The CDR3 DNA is TGCGCCAGCAGCCAAGGGCTAGCGGGGGGGACAGATACGCAGTATTTT.

CDR3 DNA: TGTGCCAGCAGACGGCAGGGGGCATCTCAGCCCCAGCATTTT. This translates into CASRRQGASQPQHF. The J gene is TRBJ1-5, the V gene TRBV6-5; 8 bases align to TRBD1. After removal of 6 bases from V and 6 bases from J, the junction contained 7 bases not matched to a gene. Germline assignment: CDR1 MNHEY and CDR2 SVGAGI. This CDR3 spans 14 amino acids.

V is TRBV6-1 and J is TRBJ2-1; 7 positions agree with TRBD2. Germline V lookup: CDR1 MNHNS, CDR2 SASEGT. V shed 4 bases and J 5 bases; nucleotides not matched to a gene: 11. The CDR3 has 16 residues. The CDR3 DNA reads TGTGCCAGCAGTGGACTAGGCCTAGCGGATCACAATGAGCAGTTCTTC. Protein sequence: CASSGLGLADHNEQFF.

This chain uses TRBV30 with TRBJ1-1, with D maybe TRBD1 (5 bases). This CDR3 comprises 14 residues. V was trimmed by 0 bases and J by 4 bases, leaving 12 bases between them. Germline V CDR1 and CDR2: GTSNPN, SVGIG (reference sequence). The CDR3 DNA is TGTGCCTGGAGTGTATACAGGAGGAGCACTGAAGCTTTCTTT. This codes for CAWSVYRRSTEAFF.

This chain links TRBV5-3 with TRBJ2-7; D might be TRBD1 (5 bases). TRBV5-3 has ORF status, its function being uncertain. CDR3 length equals 14 residues. Trimming left V 8 bases short and J 0 bases short, with 15 bases between. The DNA for the CDR3 is TGTGCCAGGGCTGGGGCGGCGAGCTCCTACGAGCAGTACGTC. Its translation is CARAGAASSYEQYV.

The chain combines TRBV14 with TRBJ1-2; D is ambiguous. V lost 1 base to trimming and J lost 7 bases, with 7 bases between them. Looked up from germline, CDR1 is SGHDN and CDR2 is FVKESK. The CDR3 has 12 amino acids. CDR3 nucleotide sequence: TGTGCCAGCAGCCAAGGGTACGGTGGCTACACCTTC. Its protein is CASSQGYGGYTF.

The rearrangement uses TRBV9 and TRBJ2-3, with 9 bases matching TRBD1. The J segment lost 10 bases and the V segment lost 2 bases, leaving 5 bases of the junction unmatched. CDR1 and CDR2 from the germline V gene are SGDLS and YYNGEE. The CDR3 runs 13 residues. The CDR3 loop reads CASSVRQGGPQYF. DNA for the CDR3: TGTGCCAGCAGCGTCCGACAGGGGGGGCCGCAGTATTTT.

The chain is built from TRBV5-4 and TRBJ2-2; D remains unclear. The V end was cut by 4 bases, the J end by 6 bases, with 10 bases between. Germline lookup yields CDR1 SGHNT and CDR2 YYREEE (reference sequence). This CDR3 has 13 residues. The CDR3 region has the DNA TGTGCCAGCAGCCGAGAAGTGGCCGGGGAGCTGTTTTTT. It yields the protein CASSREVAGELFF.

The genes are TRBV5-4 and TRBJ2-1; no firm D call. The CDR3 is made up of 15 amino acids. V was clipped by 4 bases and J by 0 bases, with 11 bases between them. Germline-derived CDR1 and CDR2 are SGHNT and YYREEE (reference sequence). The CDR3 DNA reads as TGTGCCAGCAGCACGGACCCGAGCTCCTACAATGAGCAGTTCTTC. It specifies CASSTDPSSYNEQFF.

The V gene is TRBV5-1, the J gene TRBJ1-2; 8 positions match TRBD1. There are 15 residues in the CDR3. The germline CDR1 and CDR2 sequences are SGHRS and YFSETQ. The J segment lost 4 bases and the V segment lost 4 bases, leaving 9 bases of the junction unmatched. The CDR3 loop reads CASSGRTGISYGYTF. In nucleotides, the CDR3 is TGCGCCAGCAGCGGGAGGACAGGGATCTCCTATGGCTACACCTTC.

This chain joins TRBV29-1 and TRBJ1-1; 7 bases fit TRBD1. V lost 0 bases and J lost 8; bases outside the gene matches: 6. The CDR3 length is 13 residues. Germline V gene data show CDR1 as SQVTM and CDR2 as ANQGSEA. CDR3 amino acids: CSVEETGNFEAFF. DNA for the CDR3: TGCAGCGTTGAAGAGACAGGGAACTTCGAAGCTTTCTTT. Based on the CDR3 plus reference TRBV29-1 and TRBJ1-1, the full variable domain is SAVISQKPSRDICQRGTSLTIQCQVDSQVTMMFWYRQQPGQSLTLIATANQGSEATYESGFVIDKFPISRPNLTFSTLTVSNMSPEDSSIYLCSVEETGNFEAFFGQGTRLTVV.

The CDR3: CASSFSGGSNEKLFF. The CDR3 nucleotides read TGTGCCAGCAGCTTCTCGGGGGGCTCTAATGAAAAACTGTTTTTT. This chain uses TRBV7-2 with TRBJ1-4; maybe TRBD1 (6 bases). Germline assignment: CDR1 SGHTA and CDR2 FQGNSA. The CDR3 is made up of 15 amino acids. V was shortened by 3 bases and J by 3 bases, with 11 bases between the two germline ends.

This chain joins TRBV11-2 and TRBJ2-4; TRBD2 matches 8 bases. The CDR3 sequence is 15 residues long. V lost 2 bases and J lost 7; bases outside the gene matches: 7. CDR1 and CDR2 (germline): SGHAT, FQNNGV. The CDR3 DNA reads as TGTGCCAGCAGCTTACTAGCGGGCGAGGGGAACATTCAGTACTTC. Translation: CASSLLAGEGNIQYF.

This clone has just one count. This chain connects TRBV7-8 to TRBJ2-1, with 9 bases matching TRBD1. With V trimmed by 5 bases and J by 5 bases, 7 bases remained unmatched. Germline assignment: CDR1 SGHVS and CDR2 FQNEAQ. This CDR3 region has 15 residues. CDR3 sequence (DNA): TGTGCCAGCAGCAGGACAGGGGTAGCCAACAATGAGCAGTTCTTC. Translated, it gives CASSRTGVANNEQFF.